Following are 17 T cell receptor beta chains from one sample sequenced in a study of response to subunit inactivated influenza vaccine. TCRdb reanalysed the RT-PCR reads using MiXCR and keeps one entry per CDR3 protein. This table has roughly 520,000 distinct CDR3 sequences, 25% appearing once. The sample here was CD4+ T cells sorted from PBMCs, taken more than 4 days after vaccination. Receptors originate from a man between 50 and 59 years old who received an inactivated influenza vaccine.

This clonotype was seen a few times. The rearrangement links TRBV10-3 to TRBJ1-6; TRBD1 aligns across 8 bases. Germline CDR1 ENHRY, CDR2 SYGVKD. This CDR3 has 14 residues. V was clipped by 2 bases and J by 9 bases; unmatched bases: 3. CDR3 region: CAISESQGASPLHF. As DNA, the CDR3 is TGTGCCATCAGTGAGAGCCAGGGGGCTTCACCCCTCCACTTT.

V and J are TRBV20-1 and TRBJ2-7; D is uncertain. The CDR3 contains 14 residues. V was shortened by 3 bases and J by 0 bases, with 12 bases between the two germline ends. Germline values: CDR1 DFQATT, CDR2 SNEGSKA (reference sequence). The CDR3 region has the DNA TGCAGTGCTAGTACCCCCCTGGGCTCCTACGAGCAGTACTTC. Translated: CSASTPLGSYEQYF.

J is TRBJ2-3 and V is TRBV29-1; D gene uncertain. Germline-derived CDR1 and CDR2 are SQVTM and ANQGSEA. This CDR3 spans 12 amino acids. V lost 5 bases and J lost 1, with 7 bases in between. CDR3 protein: CSVKDGTDTQYF. The CDR3 region has the DNA TGCAGCGTTAAGGACGGCACAGATACGCAGTATTTT.

This clonotype was observed a few times. V gene TRBV5-1 combines with J gene TRBJ2-1; D assignment may be TRBD1 or TRBD2 (5 bases each). Germline V gives CDR1 SGHRS, CDR2 YFSETQ. The CDR3 sequence is 16 residues long. V lost 5 bases to trimming and J lost 10 bases, with 25 bases between them. CDR3 in amino acids: CASRDPTYRVWGEQFF. CDR3 coding DNA: TGCGCCAGCAGAGACCCGACGTATCGAGTCTGGGGGGAGCAGTTCTTC.

This chain connects TRBV28 to TRBJ1-3; 7 nucleotides agree with TRBD1. The trim removed 5 bases at V and 6 bases at J, leaving 7 bases unmatched. The CDR3 is 14 amino acids. Germline-derived CDR1 and CDR2 are MDHEN and SYDVKM. The DNA for the CDR3 is TGTGCCAGCAGTCAACAGGGGTCGCAAAACACCATATATTTT. Its protein is CASSQQGSQNTIYF.

The rearrangement uses TRBV18 and TRBJ2-2; unclear D gene. This CDR3 has 14 amino acids. Germline CDR1 KGHSH, CDR2 LQKENI. The ends were cut back, 2 bases at V and 4 bases at J, with 8 bases in the middle. CDR3 region: CASSPLSSTGELFF. Here the CDR3 DNA reads TGTGCCAGCTCACCATTATCTTCCACCGGGGAGCTGTTTTTT.

Only a few counts were recorded for this clonotype. The chain uses TRBV3-1 and TRBJ2-7; D unresolved. The length of the CDR3 is 14 residues. The germline gives CDR1 LGHDT, CDR2 YNNKEL (reference sequence). The germline V and J ends were trimmed by 1 base and 4 bases, with 11 bases remaining between them. The DNA of the CDR3 is TGTGCCAGCAGCCAAGGCCCCCGACCTTACGAGCAGTACTTC. Its protein product is CASSQGPRPYEQYF.

The gene calls are TRBV20-1 and TRBJ2-7, with 7 bases that match TRBD2. The CDR3 spans 13 residues. Trimming cost V 5 bases and J 5 bases; bases outside gene matches: 9. Germline lookup yields CDR1 DFQATT and CDR2 SNEGSKA (reference sequence). CDR3 DNA sequence: TGCAGTGCTCTGGGAGGGGACGTCCACGAGCAGTACTTC. Its protein is CSALGGDVHEQYF.

This clonotype has more than one count but fewer than ten. The rearrangement joins TRBV7-9 to TRBJ2-1; 7 bases align to TRBD2. The CDR3 has 16 amino acids. The junction had 8 bases not matched to a gene; V was cut back by 4 bases and J by 2 bases. Germline assignment: CDR1 SEHNR and CDR2 FQNEAQ (reference sequence). The CDR3 reads CASSSLRLATYNEQFF. CDR3 coding DNA: TGTGCCAGCAGCTCCCTTAGACTAGCCACCTACAATGAGCAGTTCTTC.

This clonotype was recorded a few times. This chain uses TRBV3-1 with TRBJ2-7; 7 bases align to TRBD2. With 0 bases clipped from V and 0 bases from J, the junction kept 8 bases outside the gene matches. The CDR3 has 17 amino acids. From germline, CDR1 is LGHDT and CDR2 YNNKEL (reference sequence). CDR3 residues: CASSQDALLANSYEQYF. For the CDR3, the DNA is TGTGCCAGCAGCCAAGATGCCCTACTAGCGAACTCCTACGAGCAGTACTTC.

This chain connects TRBV2 to TRBJ2-2; tentative D call: TRBD2 (7 bases). This CDR3 region has 14 residues. V was clipped by 7 bases and J by 7 bases, with 16 bases between them. The V gene's germline CDR1 is SNHLY and CDR2 FYNNEI. The DNA of the CDR3 is TGTGCCAGCAACCGGGGGGCGCTTGGCGGGGAGCTGTTTTTT. It translates to CASNRGALGGELFF.

CDR3 nucleotide sequence: TGTGCCAGCAGCTTAGGCACTTCACCCTCCGCAGATACGCAGTATTTT. Translated: CASSLGTSPSADTQYF. J is TRBJ2-3 and V is TRBV11-3, with unresolved D. The CDR3 has 16 amino acids. Trimming pared 1 base from V and 4 bases from J, leaving 15 bases between. Germline V gene data show CDR1 as SGHNT and CDR2 as YENEEA.

This clonotype appeared a few times. The CDR3 nucleotides read TGTGCCAGCAGCTTAGCCGGCGGGGGGGTGAGCGGGGAGCTGTTTTTT. Protein sequence: CASSLAGGGVSGELFF. The chain carries TRBV7-2 and TRBJ2-2, with 9 bases fitting TRBD2. V lost 0 bases and J lost 7; bases outside the gene matches: 6. Germline CDR1 is SGHTA and CDR2 is FQGNSA. This CDR3 has 16 amino acids.

The chain has TRBV5-1 and TRBJ1-6, with a possible D match to TRBD1 (5 bases). The CDR3 contains 13 residues. V lost 4 bases to trimming and J lost 6 bases, with 8 bases between them. CDR1 SGHRS and CDR2 YFSETQ come from the germline V gene. The CDR3 reads CASSEGSNSPLHF. The CDR3 coding sequence is TGCGCCAGCAGCGAGGGGTCTAATTCACCCCTCCACTTT.

This clonotype was detected only a few times. J is TRBJ1-2 and V is TRBV3-1; D possibly corresponds to TRBD1 (5 bases). CDR1 and CDR2 from the germline V gene are LGHDT and YNNKEL (reference sequence). The CDR3 sequence is 15 residues long. The V end was cut by 3 bases, the J end by 0 bases, with 11 bases between. CDR3 sequence: CASSHSTGANYGYTF. The CDR3 region has the DNA TGTGCCAGCAGCCATTCTACAGGAGCTAACTATGGCTACACCTTC. The full variable domain, rest sourced from reference TRBV3-1 and TRBJ1-2, is DTAVSQTPKYLVTQMGNDKSIKCEQNLGHDTMYWYKQDSKKFLKIMFSYNNKELIINETVPNRFSPKSPDKAHLNLHINSLELGDSAVYFCASSHSTGANYGYTFGSGTRLTVV.

As DNA, the CDR3 is TGTGCCAGCAGCCGGTCTGAGGACAGCAATGAAAAACTGTTTTTT. This encodes CASSRSEDSNEKLFF. This chain joins TRBV3-1 and TRBJ1-4; D perhaps matches TRBD1 (6 bases). The length of the CDR3 is 15 residues. With 4 bases removed from V and 5 bases from J, the gap between germline ends came to 14 bases. Looked up from germline, CDR1 is LGHDT and CDR2 is YNNKEL (reference sequence).

This chain links TRBV3-1 with TRBJ2-4, with 8 bases matching TRBD1. CDR1 is LGHDT and CDR2 is YNNKEL in the germline V gene (reference sequence). The trim removed 3 bases at V and 9 bases at J, leaving 4 bases unmatched. The CDR3 extends over 13 amino acids. This CDR3 reads CASSHGQGAIQYF. In DNA, the CDR3 is TGTGCCAGCAGCCACGGACAGGGAGCCATTCAGTACTTC. Full variable domain (remainder filled in from reference TRBV3-1 and TRBJ2-4): DTAVSQTPKYLVTQMGNDKSIKCEQNLGHDTMYWYKQDSKKFLKIMFSYNNKELIINETVPNRFSPKSPDKAHLNLHINSLELGDSAVYFCASSHGQGAIQYFGAGTRLSVL.